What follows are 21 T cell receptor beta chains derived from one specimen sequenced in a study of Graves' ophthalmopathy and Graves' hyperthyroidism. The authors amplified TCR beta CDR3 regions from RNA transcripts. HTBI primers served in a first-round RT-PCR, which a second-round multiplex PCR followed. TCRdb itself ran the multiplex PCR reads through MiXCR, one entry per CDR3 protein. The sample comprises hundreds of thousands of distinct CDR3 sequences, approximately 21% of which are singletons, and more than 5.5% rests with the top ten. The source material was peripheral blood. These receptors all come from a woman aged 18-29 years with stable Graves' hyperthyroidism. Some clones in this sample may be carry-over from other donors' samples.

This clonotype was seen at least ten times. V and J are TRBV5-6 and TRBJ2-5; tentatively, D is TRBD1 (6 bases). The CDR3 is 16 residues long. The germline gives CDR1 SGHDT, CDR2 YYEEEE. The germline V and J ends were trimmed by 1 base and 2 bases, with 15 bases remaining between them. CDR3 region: CASSLLWWTEQETQYF. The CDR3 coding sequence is TGTGCCAGCAGCTTGCTTTGGTGGACAGAACAAGAGACCCAGTACTTC.

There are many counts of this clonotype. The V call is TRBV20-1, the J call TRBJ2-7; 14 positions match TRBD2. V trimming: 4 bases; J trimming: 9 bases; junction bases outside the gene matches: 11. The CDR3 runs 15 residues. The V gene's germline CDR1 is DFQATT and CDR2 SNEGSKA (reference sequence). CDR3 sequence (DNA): TGCAGTGCTAAAGAAGGGACTAGCGGGGGACCTGGGCAGTACTTC. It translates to CSAKEGTSGGPGQYF.

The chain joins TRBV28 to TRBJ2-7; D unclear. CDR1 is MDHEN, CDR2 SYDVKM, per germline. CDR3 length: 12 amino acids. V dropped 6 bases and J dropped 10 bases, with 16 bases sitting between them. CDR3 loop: CASSIDSVGQYF. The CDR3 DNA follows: TGTGCCAGCAGCATTGACTCCGTTGGTCAGTACTTC.

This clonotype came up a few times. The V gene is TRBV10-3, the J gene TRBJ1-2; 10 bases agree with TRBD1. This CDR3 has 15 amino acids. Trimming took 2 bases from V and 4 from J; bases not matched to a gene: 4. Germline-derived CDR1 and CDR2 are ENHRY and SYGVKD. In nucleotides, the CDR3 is TGTGCCATCAGTGAGAGGGACAGGGGCTTCTATGGCTACACCTTC. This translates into CAISERDRGFYGYTF.

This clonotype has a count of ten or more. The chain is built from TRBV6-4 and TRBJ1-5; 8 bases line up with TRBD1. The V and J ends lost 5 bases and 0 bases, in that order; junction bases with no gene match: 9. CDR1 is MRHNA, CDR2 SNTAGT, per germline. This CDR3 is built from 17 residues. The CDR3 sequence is CASSPQTGGNSNQPQHF. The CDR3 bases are TGTGCCAGCAGTCCACAAACAGGGGGAAATAGCAATCAGCCCCAGCATTTT.

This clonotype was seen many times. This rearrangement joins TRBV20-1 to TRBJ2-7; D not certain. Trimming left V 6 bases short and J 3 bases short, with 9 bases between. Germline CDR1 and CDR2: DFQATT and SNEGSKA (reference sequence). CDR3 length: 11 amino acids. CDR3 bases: TGCAGTGCCCCCAGCAACTACGAGCAGTACTTC. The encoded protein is CSAPSNYEQYF.

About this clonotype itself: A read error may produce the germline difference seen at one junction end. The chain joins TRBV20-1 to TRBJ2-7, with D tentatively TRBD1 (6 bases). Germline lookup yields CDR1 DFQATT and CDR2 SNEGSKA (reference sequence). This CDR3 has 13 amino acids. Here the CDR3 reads CSASKPGAYEQCF. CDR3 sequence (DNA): TGCAGTGCCTCCAAGCCAGGGGCCTACGAGCAGTGCTTC.

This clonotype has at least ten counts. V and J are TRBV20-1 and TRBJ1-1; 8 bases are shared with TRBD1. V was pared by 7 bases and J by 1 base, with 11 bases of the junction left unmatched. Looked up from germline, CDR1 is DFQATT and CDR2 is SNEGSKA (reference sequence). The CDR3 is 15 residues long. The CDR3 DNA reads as TGCAGTGTTCGGACAGGGCCGTTAGCGAACACTGAAGCTTTCTTT. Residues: CSVRTGPLANTEAFF.

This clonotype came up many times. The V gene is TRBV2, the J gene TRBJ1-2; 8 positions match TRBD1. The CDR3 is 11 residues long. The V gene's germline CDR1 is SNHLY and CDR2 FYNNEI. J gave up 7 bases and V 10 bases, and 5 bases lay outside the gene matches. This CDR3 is CATQGAFGYTF. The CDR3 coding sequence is TGTGCCACCCAGGGGGCGTTTGGCTACACCTTC.

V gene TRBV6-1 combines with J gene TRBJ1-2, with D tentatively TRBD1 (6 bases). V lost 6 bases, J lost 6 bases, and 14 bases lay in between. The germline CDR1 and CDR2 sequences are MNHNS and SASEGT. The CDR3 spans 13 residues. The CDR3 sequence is CASRKTGQNGYTF. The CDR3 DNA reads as TGTGCCAGCAGGAAGACTGGACAGAATGGCTACACCTTC.

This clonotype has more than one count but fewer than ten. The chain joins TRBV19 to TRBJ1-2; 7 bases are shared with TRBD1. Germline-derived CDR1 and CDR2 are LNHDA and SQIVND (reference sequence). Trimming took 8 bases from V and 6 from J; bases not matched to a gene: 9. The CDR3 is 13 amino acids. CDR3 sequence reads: CASQTGTVHGYTF. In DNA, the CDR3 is TGTGCCAGTCAGACAGGGACCGTTCATGGCTACACCTTC.

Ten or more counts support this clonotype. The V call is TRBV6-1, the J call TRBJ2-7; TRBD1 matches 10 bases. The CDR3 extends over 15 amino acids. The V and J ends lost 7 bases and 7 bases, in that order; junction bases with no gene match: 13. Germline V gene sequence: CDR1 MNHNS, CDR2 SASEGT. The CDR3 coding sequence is TGTGCCAGCACTAAACCGGGACAGGGGTCGAGGGAGCAGTACTTC. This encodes CASTKPGQGSREQYF.

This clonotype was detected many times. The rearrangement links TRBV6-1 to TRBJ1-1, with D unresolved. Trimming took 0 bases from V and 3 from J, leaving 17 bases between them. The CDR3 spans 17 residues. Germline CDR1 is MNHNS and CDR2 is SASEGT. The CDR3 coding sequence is TGTGCCAGCAGTGAAGCGCTTCTGGAGGCGCGGGACACTGAAGCTTTCTTT. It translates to CASSEALLEARDTEAFF.

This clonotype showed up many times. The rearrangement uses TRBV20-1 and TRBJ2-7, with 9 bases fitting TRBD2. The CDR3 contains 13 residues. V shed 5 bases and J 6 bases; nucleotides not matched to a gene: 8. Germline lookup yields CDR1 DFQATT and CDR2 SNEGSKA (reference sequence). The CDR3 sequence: CSAGRGGHTEQYF. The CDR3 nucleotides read TGCAGTGCTGGGCGGGGGGGCCATACCGAGCAGTACTTC.

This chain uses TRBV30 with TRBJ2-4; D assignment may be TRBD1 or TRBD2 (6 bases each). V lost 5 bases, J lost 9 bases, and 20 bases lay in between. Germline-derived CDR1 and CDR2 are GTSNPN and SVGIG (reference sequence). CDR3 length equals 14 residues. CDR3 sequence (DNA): TGTGCCTGGGATAGGGGGGCAGGGTCTACCATTCAGTACTTC. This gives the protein CAWDRGAGSTIQYF. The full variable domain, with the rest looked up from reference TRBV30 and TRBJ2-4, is SQTIHQWPATLVQPVGSPLSLECTVEGTSNPNLYWYRQAAGRGLQLLFYSVGIGQISSEVPQNLSASRPQDRQFILSSKKLLLSDSGFYLCAWDRGAGSTIQYFGAGTRLSVL.

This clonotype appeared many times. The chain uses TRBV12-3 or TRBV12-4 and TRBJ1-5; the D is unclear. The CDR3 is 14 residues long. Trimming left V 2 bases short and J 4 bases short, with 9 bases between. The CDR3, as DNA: TGTGCCAGCAGTTTATTAGGAGATAATCAGCCCCAGCATTTT. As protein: CASSLLGDNQPQHF.

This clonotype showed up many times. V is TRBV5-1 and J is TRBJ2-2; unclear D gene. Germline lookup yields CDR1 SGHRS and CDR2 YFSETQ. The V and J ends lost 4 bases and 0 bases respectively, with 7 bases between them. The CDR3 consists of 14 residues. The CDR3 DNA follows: TGCGCCAGCAGCAACAACACGAACACCGGGGAGCTGTTTTTT. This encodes CASSNNTNTGELFF.

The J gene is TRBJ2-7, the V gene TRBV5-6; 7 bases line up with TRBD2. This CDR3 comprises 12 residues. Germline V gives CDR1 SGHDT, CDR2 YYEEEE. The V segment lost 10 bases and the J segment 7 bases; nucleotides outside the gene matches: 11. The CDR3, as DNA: TGTGCCCGCACCCGCTCCGGGGGGGAGCAGTACTTC. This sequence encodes CARTRSGGEQYF.

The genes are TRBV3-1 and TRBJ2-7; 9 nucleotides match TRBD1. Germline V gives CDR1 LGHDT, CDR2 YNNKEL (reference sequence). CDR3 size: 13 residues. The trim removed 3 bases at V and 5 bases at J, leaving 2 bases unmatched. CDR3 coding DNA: TGTGCCAGCAGCCACAGGGACAGGGACGAGCAGTACTTC. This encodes CASSHRDRDEQYF.

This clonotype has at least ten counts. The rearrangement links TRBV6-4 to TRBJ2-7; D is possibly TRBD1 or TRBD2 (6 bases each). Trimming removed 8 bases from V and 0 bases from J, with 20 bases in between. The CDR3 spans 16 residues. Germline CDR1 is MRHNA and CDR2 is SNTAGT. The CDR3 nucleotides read TGTGCCAGCCCGTTCTGGGGGCCGGGGGACTCCTACGAGCAGTACTTC. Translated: CASPFWGPGDSYEQYF.

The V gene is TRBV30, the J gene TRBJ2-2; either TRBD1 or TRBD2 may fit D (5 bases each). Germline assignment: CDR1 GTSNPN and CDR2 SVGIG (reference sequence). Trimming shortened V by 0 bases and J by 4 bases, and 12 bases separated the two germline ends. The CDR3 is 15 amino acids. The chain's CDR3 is CAWSVRGAGTGELFF. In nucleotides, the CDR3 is TGTGCCTGGAGTGTACGAGGGGCAGGCACCGGGGAGCTGTTTTTT.